This TCR beta chain derives from a study of OX40 agonist ivuxolimab in advanced cancers. Whole-study context: Across the patients, intravenous ivuxolimab was delivered every 2 weeks at 0.01 to 10 mg/kg. Prior anti-PD-1, anti-PD-L1 or anti-CTLA-4 therapy did not bar entry, and more than 35% had some.

The study sampled blood at baseline, cycle 4 day 1, and cycle 7 day 1. This table comes from immunoSEQ multiplex PCR, and its TCRdb copy is limited to in-frame clones, with some not included. The sample consists of 50,000 to 70,000 clones, around four fifths of them appearing once. This CDR3 spans 16 amino acids. J lost 5 bases, V lost 4 bases, and 7 bases had no gene match. Germline CDR1 is LGHNA and CDR2 is YSLEER. The TCR comes from an adult with an advanced solid tumor such as melanoma, head and neck, liver or kidney cancer. This chain joins TRBV4-3 and TRBJ1-6; 8 bases fit TRBD1. This material consisted of CD4+ or CD8+ T cells sorted from blood, taken in a trial of the OX40 agonist ivuxolimab. The CDR3 loop is CASSPGYRGDNSPLHF. For the CDR3, the DNA is TGCGCCAGCAGCCCCGGGTACAGGGGGGATAATTCACCCCTCCACTTT.